The rows below give T cell receptor beta chains drawn from one sample of a study of T cells after somatic rescue of genetic block. Only in-frame clones appear in the TCRdb table, and some are missing; sequencing was by immunoSEQ multiplex PCR. There are roughly 51,000 clones in the sample; 90% to 96% occur only once, and more than 0.075% lies in the top ten. Sequenced sample: peripheral blood mononuclear cells (PBMCs). All receptors derive from a child under two years old. Both conserved end residues are trimmed from each CDR3. D genes are given only for firm matches.

j_gene	v_gene	d_gene	CDR3aa
TRBJ1-1	TRBV5-1	TRBD1	ASSSRGQGGTEAF
TRBJ2-3	TRBV4-2	.	ASSHTNEVTDTQY
TRBJ1-4	TRBV7-3	TRBD1	ASSWTGGAEKLF
TRBJ2-7	TRBV15	.	ATSSPYEQY
TRBJ2-1	TRBV10-2	TRBD2	ATWTSGYNEQF
TRBJ1-5	TRBV20-1	.	SEKSYQPQH
TRBJ1-5	TRBV6-5	.	ASSYRGGQQPQH
TRBJ1-1	TRBV30	.	AWILGVTEAF
TRBJ2-7	TRBV27	.	ASSPGLRSYEQY
TRBJ1-5	TRBV28	TRBD1	ASSLGQGGNQPQH
TRBJ2-7	TRBV9	.	ASSVVGSASYEQY
TRBJ2-7	TRBV6-1	.	ASRLDSIYEQY
TRBJ1-1	TRBV7-2	.	ASSLTDTEAF
TRBJ2-7	TRBV6-5	.	ASSYGHEQY
TRBJ2-5	TRBV27	.	ASSLTDSQETQY
TRBJ2-2	TRBV11-2	.	ASSLTPGNTGELF
TRBJ1-6	TRBV6-6	.	ASSYLSPQGGSPLH
TRBJ2-7	TRBV5-6	.	ASSLQGEQY
.	TRBV10-3	TRBD2	AISGAGTSVAYEQY
TRBJ2-3	TRBV2	TRBD1	ASSERPTIITGGAGTDTQY
TRBJ2-3	TRBV5-6	.	ASSLAGRGRTDTQY
TRBJ1-1	TRBV6-5	.	ASSYSRRVTEAF
TRBJ2-7	TRBV7-2	.	ASSRDTYEQY
TRBJ1-2	TRBV28	.	ASSLEAYRAGGYT
TRBJ1-2	TRBV7-6	.	ASSPTSQGYGYT
TRBJ2-1	TRBV9	.	ASSVVMNEQF
TRBJ2-1	TRBV21-1	.	ASSKSGRASYNEQF
TRBJ1-2	TRBV7-8	.	ASSLDRDYGYT
TRBJ1-5	TRBV19	.	ASTGPFLNSNQPQH
TRBJ1-5	TRBV6-5	.	ASRTGRSASQPQH
TRBJ1-1	TRBV7-9	.	ASSLHRVENTEAF
TRBJ1-2	TRBV6-1	.	ASLTNYGYT
TRBJ1-1	TRBV20-1	.	SARGTEAF
TRBJ1-2	TRBV27	TRBD1	ASSLGTGGGYT
TRBJ1-2	TRBV27	TRBD1	ASSLRGQERYGYT
TRBJ2-1	TRBV27	TRBD2	ASSLLLAGSYNEQF
TRBJ2-3	TRBV10-3	.	AISESLSGPTPSTDTQY
TRBJ2-7	TRBV9	.	ASSVGQGPYEQY
TRBJ1-2	TRBV30	TRBD1	AWSNGQGDYGYT
TRBJ2-7	TRBV21-1	.	ASSKKKDYEQY
TRBJ2-5	TRBV4-3	.	ASSHPGQLKETQY
TRBJ1-2	TRBV6-5	TRBD1	ASSYRTGAYGYT
TRBJ2-4	TRBV19	TRBD2	ASTQKASGTTKNIQY
TRBJ1-2	TRBV19	.	ASSTGYGYT
TRBJ2-7	TRBV27	TRBD1	ASRWTGAYEQY